This T cell receptor beta chain was recovered during a study of OX40 agonist ivuxolimab in advanced cancers. Study overall: Patients received intravenous ivuxolimab every 2 weeks at 0.01 to 10 mg/kg. The dose-escalation cohort was over 65% male, with a mean age of 60 years, ranging about 20 to 79. Partial responses occurred in Three dose-escalation patients, one with hepatocellular carcinoma and two with cutaneous melanoma.

J lost 1 base, V lost 6 bases, and 3 bases had no gene match. CDR3 length: 15 amino acids. CDR1 and CDR2 from the germline V gene are KGHSH and LQKENI. Study-wide results and limits: Expanded clones were, on average, more numerous in CD8+ T cells than in CD4+.

For this clone: Its antigen is not known.

The repertoire was sequenced with immunoSEQ multiplex PCR; TCRdb's copy has only in-frame clones and lacks some. The table records about 90,000 clones, roughly nine tenths of them present only once. The TCR sequence derives from an adult with an advanced solid tumor such as melanoma, head and neck, liver or kidney cancer. This chain links TRBV18 with TRBJ2-7; 13 nucleotides agree with TRBD2. Material: CD4+ or CD8+ T cells sorted from blood, obtained in a trial of the OX40 agonist ivuxolimab. The CDR3 sequence: CASSAGLAGSYEQYF. The CDR3 DNA reads as TGTGCCAGCTCGGCGGGACTAGCGGGATCCTACGAGCAGTACTTC.